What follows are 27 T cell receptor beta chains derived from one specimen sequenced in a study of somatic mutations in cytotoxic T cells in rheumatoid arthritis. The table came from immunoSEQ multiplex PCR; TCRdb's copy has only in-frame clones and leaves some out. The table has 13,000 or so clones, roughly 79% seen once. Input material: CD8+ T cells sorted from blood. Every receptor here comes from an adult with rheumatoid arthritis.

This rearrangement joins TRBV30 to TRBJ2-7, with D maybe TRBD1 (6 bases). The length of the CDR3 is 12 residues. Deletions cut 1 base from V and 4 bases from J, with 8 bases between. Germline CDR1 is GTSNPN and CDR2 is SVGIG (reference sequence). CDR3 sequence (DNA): TGTGCCTGGAGTGACAGGGCATACGAGCAGTACTTC. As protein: CAWSDRAYEQYF. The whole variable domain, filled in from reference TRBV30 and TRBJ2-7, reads SQTIHQWPATLVQPVGSPLSLECTVEGTSNPNLYWYRQAAGRGLQLLFYSVGIGQISSEVPQNLSASRPQDRQFILSSKKLLLSDSGFYLCAWSDRAYEQYFGPGTRLTVT.

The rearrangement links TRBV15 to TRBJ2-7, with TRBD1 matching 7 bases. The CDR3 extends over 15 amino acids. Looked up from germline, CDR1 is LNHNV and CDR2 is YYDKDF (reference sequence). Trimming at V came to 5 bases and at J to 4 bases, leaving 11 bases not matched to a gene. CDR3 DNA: TGTGCCACCAGCTACTACGGGACAGCAATTTACGAGCAGTACTTC. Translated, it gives CATSYYGTAIYEQYF.

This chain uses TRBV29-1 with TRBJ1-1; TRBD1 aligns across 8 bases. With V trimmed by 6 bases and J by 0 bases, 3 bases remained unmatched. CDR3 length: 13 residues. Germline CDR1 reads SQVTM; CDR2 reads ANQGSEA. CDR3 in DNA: TGCAGCGTGGAGACAGGGGTGAACACTGAAGCTTTCTTT. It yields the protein CSVETGVNTEAFF.

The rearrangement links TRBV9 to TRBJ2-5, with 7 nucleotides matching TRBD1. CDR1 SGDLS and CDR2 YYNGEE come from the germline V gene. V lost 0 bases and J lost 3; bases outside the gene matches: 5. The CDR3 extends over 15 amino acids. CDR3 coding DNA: TGTGCCAGCAGCGTAGTGACTGACAGGGAAGAGACCCAGTACTTC. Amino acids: CASSVVTDREETQYF. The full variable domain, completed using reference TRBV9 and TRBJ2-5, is DSGVTQTPKHLITATGQRVTLRCSPRSGDLSVYWYQQSLDQGLQFLIQYYNGEERAKGNILERFSAQQFPDLHSELNLSSLELGDSALYFCASSVVTDREETQYFGPGTRLLVL.

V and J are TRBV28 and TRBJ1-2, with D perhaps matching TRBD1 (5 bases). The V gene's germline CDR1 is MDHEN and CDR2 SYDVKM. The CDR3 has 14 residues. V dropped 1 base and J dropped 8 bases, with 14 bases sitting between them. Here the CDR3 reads CASSLYLNGGGYTF. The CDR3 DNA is TGTGCCAGCAGTTTATACCTCAATGGGGGAGGCTACACCTTC.

CDR3 coding DNA: TGCAGCGTCTGGCCCGAAGACAGGTCCTACGAGCAGTACTTC. The encoded protein is CSVWPEDRSYEQYF. The rearrangement links TRBV29-1 to TRBJ2-7; TRBD1 is a possible D gene (6 bases). Trimming took off 6 bases at V and 1 base at J, with 16 bases between the two ends. The V gene's germline CDR1 is SQVTM and CDR2 ANQGSEA. This CDR3 has 14 residues.

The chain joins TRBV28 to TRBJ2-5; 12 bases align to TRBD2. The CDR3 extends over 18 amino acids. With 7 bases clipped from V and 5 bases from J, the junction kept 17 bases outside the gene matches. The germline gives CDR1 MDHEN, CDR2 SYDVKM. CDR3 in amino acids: CASTAGLAGGRGGETQYF. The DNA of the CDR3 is TGTGCCAGCACCGCCGGGCTAGCGGGGGGGCGGGGGGGTGAGACCCAGTACTTC.

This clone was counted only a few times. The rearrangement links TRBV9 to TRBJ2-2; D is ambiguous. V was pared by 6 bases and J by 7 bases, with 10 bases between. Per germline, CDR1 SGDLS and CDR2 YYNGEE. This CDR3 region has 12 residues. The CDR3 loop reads CASTYSGGELFF. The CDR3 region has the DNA TGTGCCAGCACCTATTCAGGCGGGGAGCTGTTTTTT.

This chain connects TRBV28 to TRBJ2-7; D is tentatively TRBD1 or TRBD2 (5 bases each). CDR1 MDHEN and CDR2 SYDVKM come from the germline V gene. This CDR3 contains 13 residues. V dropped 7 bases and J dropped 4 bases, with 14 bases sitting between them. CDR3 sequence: CASNPGPRYEQYF. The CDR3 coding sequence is TGTGCCAGCAATCCGGGGCCCCGTTACGAGCAGTACTTC.

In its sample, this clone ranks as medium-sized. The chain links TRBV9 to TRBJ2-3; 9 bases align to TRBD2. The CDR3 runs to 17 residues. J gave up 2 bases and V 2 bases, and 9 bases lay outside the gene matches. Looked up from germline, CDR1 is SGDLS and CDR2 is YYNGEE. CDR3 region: CASSVETSGPFTDTQYF. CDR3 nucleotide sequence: TGTGCCAGCAGCGTTGAGACTAGCGGCCCCTTCACAGATACGCAGTATTTT.

The CDR3 region is CASSVDRGNYYGYTF. In DNA, the CDR3 is TGTGCCAGCAGCGTAGATCGAGGCAATTACTATGGCTACACCTTC. The chain joins TRBV9 to TRBJ1-2; no clear D. From germline, CDR1 is SGDLS and CDR2 YYNGEE. The CDR3 is 15 amino acids. With 0 bases removed from V and 3 bases from J, the gap between germline ends came to 12 bases.

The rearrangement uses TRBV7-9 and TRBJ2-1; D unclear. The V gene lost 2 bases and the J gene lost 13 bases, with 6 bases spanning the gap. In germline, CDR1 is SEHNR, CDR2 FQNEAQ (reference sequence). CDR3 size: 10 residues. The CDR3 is CASSLSLQFF. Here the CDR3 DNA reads TGTGCCAGCAGCTTATCGTTACAGTTCTTC.

CDR3 coding DNA: TGCGCCAGCAGCACGGTCGGGTACCAAGAGACCCAGTACTTC. It yields the protein CASSTVGYQETQYF. The chain employs TRBV5-1 and TRBJ2-5; no firm D call. The V end was cut by 4 bases, the J end by 0 bases, with 10 bases between. This CDR3 spans 14 amino acids. Per germline, CDR1 SGHRS and CDR2 YFSETQ.

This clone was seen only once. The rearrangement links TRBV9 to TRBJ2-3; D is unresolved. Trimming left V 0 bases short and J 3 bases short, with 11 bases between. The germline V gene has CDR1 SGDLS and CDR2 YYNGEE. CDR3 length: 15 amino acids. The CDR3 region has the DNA TGTGCCAGCAGCGTAGGGGCCGGGTGGACAGATACGCAGTATTTT. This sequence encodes CASSVGAGWTDTQYF.

In DNA form, the CDR3 reads TGTGCCATCAGTGAGTCGGGACTAGCGGGAGGTGAGACCCAGTACTTC. Protein sequence: CAISESGLAGGETQYF. The chain links TRBV10-3 to TRBJ2-5, with 15 bases fitting TRBD2. Germline loops: CDR1 ENHRY, CDR2 SYGVKD. The CDR3 runs 16 residues. V was pared by 0 bases and J by 5 bases, with 1 base of the junction left unmatched.

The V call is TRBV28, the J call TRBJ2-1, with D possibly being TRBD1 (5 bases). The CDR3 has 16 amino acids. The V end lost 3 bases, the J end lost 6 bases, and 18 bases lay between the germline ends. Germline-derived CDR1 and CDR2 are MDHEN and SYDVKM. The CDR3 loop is CASSFFWLERGNEQFF. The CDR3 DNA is TGTGCCAGCAGTTTCTTCTGGCTAGAAAGGGGCAATGAGCAGTTCTTC.

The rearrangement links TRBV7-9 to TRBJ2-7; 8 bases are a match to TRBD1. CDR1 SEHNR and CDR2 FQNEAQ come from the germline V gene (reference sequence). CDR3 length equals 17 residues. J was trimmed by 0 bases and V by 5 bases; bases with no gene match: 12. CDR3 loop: CASSPGGTGSPSYEQYF. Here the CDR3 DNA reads TGTGCCAGCAGCCCAGGCGGGACAGGTTCCCCCTCCTACGAGCAGTACTTC.

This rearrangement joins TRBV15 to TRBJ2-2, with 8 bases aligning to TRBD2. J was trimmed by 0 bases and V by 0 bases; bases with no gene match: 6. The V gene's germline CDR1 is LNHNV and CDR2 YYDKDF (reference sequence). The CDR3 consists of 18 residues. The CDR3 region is CATSRDGRAGANTGELFF. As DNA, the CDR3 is TGTGCCACCAGCAGAGATGGGAGAGCGGGAGCGAACACCGGGGAGCTGTTTTTT.

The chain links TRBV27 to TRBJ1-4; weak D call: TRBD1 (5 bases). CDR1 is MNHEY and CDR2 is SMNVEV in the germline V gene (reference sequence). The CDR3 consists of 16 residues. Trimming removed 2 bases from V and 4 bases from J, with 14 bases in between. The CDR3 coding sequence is TGTGCCAGCAGTTTACAGGGCGGGTTCATTAATGAAAAACTGTTTTTT. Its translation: CASSLQGGFINEKLFF.

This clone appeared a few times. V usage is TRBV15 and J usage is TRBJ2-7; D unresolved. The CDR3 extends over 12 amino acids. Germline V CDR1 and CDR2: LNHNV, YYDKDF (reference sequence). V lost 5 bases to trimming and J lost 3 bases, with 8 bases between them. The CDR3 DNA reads TGTGCCACCAGCGCCGCAGGCTACGAGCAGTACTTC. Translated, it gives CATSAAGYEQYF.

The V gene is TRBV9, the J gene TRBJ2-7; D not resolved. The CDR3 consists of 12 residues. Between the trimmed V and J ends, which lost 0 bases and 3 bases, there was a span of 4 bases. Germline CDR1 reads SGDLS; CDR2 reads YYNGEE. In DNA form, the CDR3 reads TGTGCCAGCAGCGTAGGAGACTACGAGCAGTACTTC. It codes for CASSVGDYEQYF.

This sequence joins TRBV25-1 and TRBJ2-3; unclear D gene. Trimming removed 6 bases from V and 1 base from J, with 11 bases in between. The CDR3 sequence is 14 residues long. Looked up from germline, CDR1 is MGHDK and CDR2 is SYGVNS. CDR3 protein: CASSPNIRTDTQYF. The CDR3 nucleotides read TGTGCCAGCAGCCCTAACATTCGCACAGATACGCAGTATTTT.

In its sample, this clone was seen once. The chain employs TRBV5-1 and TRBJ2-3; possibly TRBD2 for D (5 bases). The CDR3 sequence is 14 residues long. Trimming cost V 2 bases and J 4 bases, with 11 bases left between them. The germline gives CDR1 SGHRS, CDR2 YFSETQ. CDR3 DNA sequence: TGCGCCAGCAGCTTAGCGGCTGCGTCAGATACGCAGTATTTT. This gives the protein CASSLAAASDTQYF.

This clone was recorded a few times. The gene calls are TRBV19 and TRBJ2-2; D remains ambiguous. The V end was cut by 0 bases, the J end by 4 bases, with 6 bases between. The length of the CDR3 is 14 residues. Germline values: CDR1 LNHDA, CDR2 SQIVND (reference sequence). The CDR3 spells CASSIDQTTGELFF. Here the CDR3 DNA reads TGTGCCAGTAGTATAGATCAAACCACCGGGGAGCTGTTTTTT.

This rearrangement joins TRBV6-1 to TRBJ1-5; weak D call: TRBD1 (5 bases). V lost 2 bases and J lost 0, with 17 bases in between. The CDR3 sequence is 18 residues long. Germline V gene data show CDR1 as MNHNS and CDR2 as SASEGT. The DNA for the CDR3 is TGTGCCAGCAGTGAACCTCACTCGACAGCCTCTAGCAATCAGCCCCAGCATTTT. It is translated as CASSEPHSTASSNQPQHF.

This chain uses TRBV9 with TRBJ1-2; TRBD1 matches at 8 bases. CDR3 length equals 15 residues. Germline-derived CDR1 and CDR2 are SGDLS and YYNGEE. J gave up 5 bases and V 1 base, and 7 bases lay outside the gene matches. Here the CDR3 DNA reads TGTGCCAGCAGCGTATCCCCGGGACAGGTTTATGGCTACACCTTC. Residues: CASSVSPGQVYGYTF.

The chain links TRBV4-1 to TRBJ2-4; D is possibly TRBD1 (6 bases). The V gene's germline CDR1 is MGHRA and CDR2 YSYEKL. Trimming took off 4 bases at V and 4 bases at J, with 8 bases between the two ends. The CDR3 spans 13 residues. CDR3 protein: CASSLGGKNIQYF. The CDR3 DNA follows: TGCGCCAGCAGCCTAGGGGGAAAAAACATTCAGTACTTC.